The clone carrying this T cell receptor beta chain has a single count. Assay: immunoSEQ multiplex PCR; the TCRdb copy retains only in-frame clones and omits some. This table has around 130,000 clones, 84% appearing once. With 0 bases clipped from V and 4 bases from J, the junction kept 6 bases outside the gene matches. Germline V lookup: CDR1 LGHNA, CDR2 YSLEER. This CDR3 has 16 residues. The data were taken from a study of cytotoxic CD8 clonotypes in ibrutinib-treated CLL. The specimen comprised PBMCs, sampled after 24 months of ibrutinib treatment. The gene calls are TRBV4-3 and TRBJ2-5; 9 bases fit TRBD1. The clonotype was recovered from a human donor with chronic lymphocytic leukemia. CDR3 sequence: CASSQDTGTGLETQYF. The CDR3 DNA reads as TGCGCCAGCAGCCAAGATACCGGGACAGGGCTAGAGACCCAGTACTTC.